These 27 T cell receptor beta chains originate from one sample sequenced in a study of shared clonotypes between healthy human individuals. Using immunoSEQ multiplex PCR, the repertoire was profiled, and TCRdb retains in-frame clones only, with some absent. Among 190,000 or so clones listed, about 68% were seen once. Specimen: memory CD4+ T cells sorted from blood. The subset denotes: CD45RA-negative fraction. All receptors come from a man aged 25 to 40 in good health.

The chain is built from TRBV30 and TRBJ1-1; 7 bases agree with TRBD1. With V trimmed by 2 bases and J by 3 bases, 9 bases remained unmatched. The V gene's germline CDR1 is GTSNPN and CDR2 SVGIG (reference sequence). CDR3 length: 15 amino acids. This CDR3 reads CAWSRSAGGDTEAFF. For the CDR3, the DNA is TGTGCCTGGAGTCGGTCGGCAGGGGGGGACACTGAAGCTTTCTTT.

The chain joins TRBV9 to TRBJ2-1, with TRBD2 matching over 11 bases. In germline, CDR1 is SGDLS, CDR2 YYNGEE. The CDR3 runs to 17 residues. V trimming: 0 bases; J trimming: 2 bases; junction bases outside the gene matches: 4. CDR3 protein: CASSVVAGGGTYNEQFF. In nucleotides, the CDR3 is TGTGCCAGCAGCGTAGTAGCGGGAGGGGGAACCTACAATGAGCAGTTCTTC.

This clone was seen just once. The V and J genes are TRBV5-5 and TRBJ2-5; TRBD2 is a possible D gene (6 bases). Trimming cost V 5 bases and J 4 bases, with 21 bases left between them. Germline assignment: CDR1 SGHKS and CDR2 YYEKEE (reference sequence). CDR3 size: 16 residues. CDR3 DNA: TGTGCCAGCAGTCCGGGACTCCTGATGGAGGGAGAGACCCAGTACTTC. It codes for CASSPGLLMEGETQYF. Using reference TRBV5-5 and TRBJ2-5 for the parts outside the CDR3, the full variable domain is DAGVTQSPTHLIKTRGQQVTLRCSPISGHKSVSWYQQVLGQGPQFIFQYYEKEERGRGNFPDRFSARQFPNYSSELNVNALLLGDSALYLCASSPGLLMEGETQYFGPGTRLLVL.

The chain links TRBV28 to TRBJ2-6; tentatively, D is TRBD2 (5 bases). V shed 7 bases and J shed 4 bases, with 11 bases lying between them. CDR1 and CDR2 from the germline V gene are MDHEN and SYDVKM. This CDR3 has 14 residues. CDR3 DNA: TGTGCCAGCACCGGGATGTGGGGGGCCAACGTCCTGACTTTC. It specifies CASTGMWGANVLTF.

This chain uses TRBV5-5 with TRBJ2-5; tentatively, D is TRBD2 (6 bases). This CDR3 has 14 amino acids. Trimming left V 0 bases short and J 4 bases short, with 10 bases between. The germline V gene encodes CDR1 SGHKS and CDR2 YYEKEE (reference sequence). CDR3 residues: CASSLEGRGETQYF. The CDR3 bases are TGTGCCAGCAGCTTGGAGGGGCGGGGAGAGACCCAGTACTTC.

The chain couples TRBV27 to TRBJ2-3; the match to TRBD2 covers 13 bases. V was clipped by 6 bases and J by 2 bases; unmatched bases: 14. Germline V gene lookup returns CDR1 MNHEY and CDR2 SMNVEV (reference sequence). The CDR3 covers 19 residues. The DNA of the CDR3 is TGTGCCAGCAGGCATTTAACCGGGACTAGCGGGGCCCACACAGATACGCAGTATTTT. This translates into CASRHLTGTSGAHTDTQYF.

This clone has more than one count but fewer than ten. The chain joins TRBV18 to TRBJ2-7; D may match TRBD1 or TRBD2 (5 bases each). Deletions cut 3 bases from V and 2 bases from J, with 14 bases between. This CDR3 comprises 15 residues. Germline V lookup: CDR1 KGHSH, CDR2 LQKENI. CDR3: CASSPSGTGTYEQYF. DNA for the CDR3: TGTGCCAGCTCACCCTCCGGGACGGGGACCTACGAGCAGTACTTC.

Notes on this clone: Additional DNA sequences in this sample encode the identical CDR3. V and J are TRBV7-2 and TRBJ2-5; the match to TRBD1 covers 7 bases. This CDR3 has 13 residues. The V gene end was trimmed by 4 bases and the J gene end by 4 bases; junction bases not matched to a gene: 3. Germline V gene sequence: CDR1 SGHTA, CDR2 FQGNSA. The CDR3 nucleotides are TGTGCCAGCAGCTCCGGGACAGCAGAGACCCAGTACTTC. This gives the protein CASSSGTAETQYF.

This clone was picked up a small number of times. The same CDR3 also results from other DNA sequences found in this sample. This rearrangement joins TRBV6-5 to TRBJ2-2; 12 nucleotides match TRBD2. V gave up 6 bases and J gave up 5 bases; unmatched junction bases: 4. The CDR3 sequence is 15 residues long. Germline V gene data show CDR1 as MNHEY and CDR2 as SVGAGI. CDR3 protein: CASSPGLAGTGELFF. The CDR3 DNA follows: TGTGCCAGCAGCCCAGGACTAGCGGGGACCGGGGAGCTGTTTTTT.

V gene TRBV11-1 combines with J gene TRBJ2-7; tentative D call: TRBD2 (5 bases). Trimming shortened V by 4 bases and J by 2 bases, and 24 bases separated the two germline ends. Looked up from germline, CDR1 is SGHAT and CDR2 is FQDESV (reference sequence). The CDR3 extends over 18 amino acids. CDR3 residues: CASSSQESRGSGAYEQYF. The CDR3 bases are TGTGCCAGCAGCTCGCAGGAGTCTCGGGGTTCGGGCGCCTACGAGCAGTACTTC.

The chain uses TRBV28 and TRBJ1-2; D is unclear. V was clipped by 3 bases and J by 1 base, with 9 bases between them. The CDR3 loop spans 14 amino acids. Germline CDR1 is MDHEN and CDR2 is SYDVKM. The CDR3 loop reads CASSFPGNNYGYTF. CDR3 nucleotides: TGTGCCAGCAGTTTTCCAGGAAATAACTATGGCTACACCTTC.

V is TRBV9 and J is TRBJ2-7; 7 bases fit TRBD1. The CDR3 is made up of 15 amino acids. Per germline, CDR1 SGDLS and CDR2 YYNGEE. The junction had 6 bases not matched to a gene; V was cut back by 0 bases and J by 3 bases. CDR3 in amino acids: CASSVDTGQRYEQYF. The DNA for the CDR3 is TGTGCCAGCAGCGTAGACACGGGACAGCGCTACGAGCAGTACTTC.

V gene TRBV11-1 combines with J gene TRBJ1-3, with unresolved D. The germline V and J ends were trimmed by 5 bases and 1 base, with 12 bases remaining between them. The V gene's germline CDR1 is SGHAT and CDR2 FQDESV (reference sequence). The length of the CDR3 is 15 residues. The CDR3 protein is CASSSNPGSGNTIYF. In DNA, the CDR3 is TGTGCCAGCAGCAGCAACCCTGGTTCTGGAAACACCATATATTTT.

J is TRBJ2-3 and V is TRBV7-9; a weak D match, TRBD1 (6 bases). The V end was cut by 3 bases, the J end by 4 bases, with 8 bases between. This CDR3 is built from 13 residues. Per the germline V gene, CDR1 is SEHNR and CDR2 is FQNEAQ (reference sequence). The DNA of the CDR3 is TGTGCCAGCAGCTTCAGGGGAGCAGATACGCAGTATTTT. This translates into CASSFRGADTQYF.

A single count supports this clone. The CDR3 coding sequence is TGTGCCAGCAGCCCTAACTGGCAACTTATCAATGAGCAGTTCTTC. This sequence encodes CASSPNWQLINEQFF. The chain combines TRBV7-6 with TRBJ2-1; unclear D gene. The CDR3 loop spans 15 amino acids. Trimming cost V 5 bases and J 6 bases, with 17 bases left between them. Germline V gives CDR1 SGHVS, CDR2 FNYEAQ.

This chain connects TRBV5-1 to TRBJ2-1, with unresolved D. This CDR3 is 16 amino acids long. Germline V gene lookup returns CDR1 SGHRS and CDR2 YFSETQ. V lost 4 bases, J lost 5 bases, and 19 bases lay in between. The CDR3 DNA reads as TGCGCCAGCAGCCCTGGGGTCTCATTACCGAACAATGAGCAGTTCTTC. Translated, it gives CASSPGVSLPNNEQFF.

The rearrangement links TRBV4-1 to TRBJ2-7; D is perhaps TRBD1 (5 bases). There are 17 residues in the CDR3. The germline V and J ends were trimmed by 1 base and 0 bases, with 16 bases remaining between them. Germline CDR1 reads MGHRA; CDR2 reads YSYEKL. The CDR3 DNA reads TGCGCCAGCAGCCAAGCCCCACGGACAAGCCGCTCCTACGAGCAGTACTTC. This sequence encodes CASSQAPRTSRSYEQYF.

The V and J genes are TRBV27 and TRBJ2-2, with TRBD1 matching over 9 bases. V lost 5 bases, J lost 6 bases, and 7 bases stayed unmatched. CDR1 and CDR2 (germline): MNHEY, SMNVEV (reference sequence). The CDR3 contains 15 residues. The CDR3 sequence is CASSKTGGKAGELFF. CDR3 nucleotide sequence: TGTGCCAGCAGTAAGACAGGGGGGAAGGCCGGGGAGCTGTTTTTT.

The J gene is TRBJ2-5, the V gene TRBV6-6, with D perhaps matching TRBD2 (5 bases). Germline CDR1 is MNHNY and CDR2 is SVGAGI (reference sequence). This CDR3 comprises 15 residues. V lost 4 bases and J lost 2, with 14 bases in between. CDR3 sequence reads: CASSSRGLGQETQYF. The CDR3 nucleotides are TGTGCCAGCAGTTCCCGTGGACTGGGACAAGAGACCCAGTACTTC.

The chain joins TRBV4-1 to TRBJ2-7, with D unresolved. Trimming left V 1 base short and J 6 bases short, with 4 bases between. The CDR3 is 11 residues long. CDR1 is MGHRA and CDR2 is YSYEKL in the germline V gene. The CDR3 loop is CASSQVGEQYF. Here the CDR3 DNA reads TGCGCCAGCAGCCAAGTTGGCGAGCAGTACTTC.

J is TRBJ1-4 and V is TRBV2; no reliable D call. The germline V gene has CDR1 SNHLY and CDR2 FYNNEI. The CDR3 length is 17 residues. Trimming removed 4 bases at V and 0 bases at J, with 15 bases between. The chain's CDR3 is CASSGMGAVPTNEKLFF. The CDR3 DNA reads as TGTGCCAGCAGTGGCATGGGTGCGGTCCCAACTAATGAAAAACTGTTTTTT.

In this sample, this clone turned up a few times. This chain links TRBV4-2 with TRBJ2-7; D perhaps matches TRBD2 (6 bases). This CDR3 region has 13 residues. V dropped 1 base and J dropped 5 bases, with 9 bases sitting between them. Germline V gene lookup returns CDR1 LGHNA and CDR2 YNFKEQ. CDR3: CASSQAGENEQYF. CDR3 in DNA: TGTGCCAGCAGCCAAGCGGGAGAGAACGAGCAGTACTTC.

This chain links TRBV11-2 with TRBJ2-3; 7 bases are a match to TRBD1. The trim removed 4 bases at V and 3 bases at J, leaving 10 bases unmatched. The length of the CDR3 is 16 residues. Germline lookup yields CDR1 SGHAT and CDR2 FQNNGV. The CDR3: CASSSSPRGKTDTQYF. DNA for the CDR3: TGTGCCAGCAGCTCAAGCCCCAGGGGGAAGACAGATACGCAGTATTTT.

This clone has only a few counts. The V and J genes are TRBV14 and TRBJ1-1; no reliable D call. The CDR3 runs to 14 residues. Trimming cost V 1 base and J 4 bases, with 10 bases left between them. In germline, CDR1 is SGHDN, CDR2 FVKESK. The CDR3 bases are TGTGCCAGCAGCCAAGTTTTTGGCGTCACTGAAGCTTTCTTT. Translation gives CASSQVFGVTEAFF. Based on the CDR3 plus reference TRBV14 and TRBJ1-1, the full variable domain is EAGVTQFPSHSVIEKGQTVTLRCDPISGHDNLYWYRRVMGKEIKFLLHFVKESKQDESGMPNNRFLAERTGGTYSTLKVQPAELEDSGVYFCASSQVFGVTEAFFGQGTRLTVV.

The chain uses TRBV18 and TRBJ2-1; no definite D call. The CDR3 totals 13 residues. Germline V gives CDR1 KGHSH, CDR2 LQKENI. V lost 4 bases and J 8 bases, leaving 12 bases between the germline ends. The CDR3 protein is CASSRGRVYEQFF. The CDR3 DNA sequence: TGTGCCAGCTCACGAGGACGAGTCTATGAGCAGTTCTTC.

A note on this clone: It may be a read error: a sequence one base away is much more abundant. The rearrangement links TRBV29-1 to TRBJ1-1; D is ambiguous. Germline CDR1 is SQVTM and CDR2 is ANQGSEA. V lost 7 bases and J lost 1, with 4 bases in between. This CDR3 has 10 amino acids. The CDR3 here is CSGQNTEAFF. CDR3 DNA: TGCAGCGGACAGAACACTGAAGCTTTCTTT.

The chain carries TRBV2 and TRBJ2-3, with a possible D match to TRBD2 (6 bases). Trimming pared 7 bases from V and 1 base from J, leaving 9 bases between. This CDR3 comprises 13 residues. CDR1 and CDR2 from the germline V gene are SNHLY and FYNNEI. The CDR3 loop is CASMRDRTDTQYF. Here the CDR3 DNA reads TGTGCCAGCATGCGGGACCGCACAGATACGCAGTATTTT.